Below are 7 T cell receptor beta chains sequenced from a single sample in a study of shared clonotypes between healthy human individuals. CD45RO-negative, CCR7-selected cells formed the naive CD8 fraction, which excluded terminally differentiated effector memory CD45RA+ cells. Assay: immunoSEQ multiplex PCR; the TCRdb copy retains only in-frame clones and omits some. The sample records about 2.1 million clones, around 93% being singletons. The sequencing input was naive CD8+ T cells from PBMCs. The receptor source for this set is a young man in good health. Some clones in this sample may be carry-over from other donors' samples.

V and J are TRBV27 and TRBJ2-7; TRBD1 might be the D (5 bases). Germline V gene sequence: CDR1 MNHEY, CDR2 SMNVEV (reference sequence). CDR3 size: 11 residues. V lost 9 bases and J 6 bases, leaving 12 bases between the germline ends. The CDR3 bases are TGTGCCAGACAAGAAAGGGGCGAGCAGTACTTC. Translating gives CARQERGEQYF.

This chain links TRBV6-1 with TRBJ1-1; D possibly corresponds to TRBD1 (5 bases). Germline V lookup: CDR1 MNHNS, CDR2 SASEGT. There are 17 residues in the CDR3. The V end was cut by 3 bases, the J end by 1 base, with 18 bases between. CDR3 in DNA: TGTGCCAGCAGTGAGGACGATATTGGGGACTGGAACACTGAAGCTTTCTTT. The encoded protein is CASSEDDIGDWNTEAFF.

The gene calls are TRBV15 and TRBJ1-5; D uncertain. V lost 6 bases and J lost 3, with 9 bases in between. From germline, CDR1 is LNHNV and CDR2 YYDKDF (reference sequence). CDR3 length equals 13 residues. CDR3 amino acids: CATSPSFNQPQHF. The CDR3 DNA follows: TGTGCCACCAGTCCAAGTTTCAATCAGCCCCAGCATTTT.

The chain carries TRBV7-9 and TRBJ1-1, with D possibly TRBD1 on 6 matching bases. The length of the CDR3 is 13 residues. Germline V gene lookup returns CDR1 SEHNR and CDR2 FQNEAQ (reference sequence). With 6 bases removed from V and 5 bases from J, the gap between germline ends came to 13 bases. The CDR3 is CASREGVVTEAFF. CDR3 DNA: TGTGCCAGCAGGGAGGGGGTAGTTACTGAAGCTTTCTTT.

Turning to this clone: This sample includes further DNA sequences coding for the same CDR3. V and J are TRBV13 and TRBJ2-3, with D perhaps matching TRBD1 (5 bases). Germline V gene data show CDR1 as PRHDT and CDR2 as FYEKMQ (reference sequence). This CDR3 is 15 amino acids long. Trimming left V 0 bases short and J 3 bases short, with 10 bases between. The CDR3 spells CASSLGREGTDTQYF. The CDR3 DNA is TGTGCCAGCAGCTTAGGCAGGGAAGGGACAGATACGCAGTATTTT.

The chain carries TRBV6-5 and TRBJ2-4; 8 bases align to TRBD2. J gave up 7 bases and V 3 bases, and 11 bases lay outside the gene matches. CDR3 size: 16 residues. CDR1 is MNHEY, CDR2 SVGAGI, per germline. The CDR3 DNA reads TGTGCCAGCAGTTATATTCGAGCGGGAGTTGGCAACATTCAGTACTTC. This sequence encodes CASSYIRAGVGNIQYF.

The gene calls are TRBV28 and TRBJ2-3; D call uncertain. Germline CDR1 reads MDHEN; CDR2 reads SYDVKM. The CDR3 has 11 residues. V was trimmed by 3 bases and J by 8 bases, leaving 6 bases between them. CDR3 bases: TGTGCCAGCAGTTTCTCGGGTACGCAGTATTTT. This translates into CASSFSGTQYF.